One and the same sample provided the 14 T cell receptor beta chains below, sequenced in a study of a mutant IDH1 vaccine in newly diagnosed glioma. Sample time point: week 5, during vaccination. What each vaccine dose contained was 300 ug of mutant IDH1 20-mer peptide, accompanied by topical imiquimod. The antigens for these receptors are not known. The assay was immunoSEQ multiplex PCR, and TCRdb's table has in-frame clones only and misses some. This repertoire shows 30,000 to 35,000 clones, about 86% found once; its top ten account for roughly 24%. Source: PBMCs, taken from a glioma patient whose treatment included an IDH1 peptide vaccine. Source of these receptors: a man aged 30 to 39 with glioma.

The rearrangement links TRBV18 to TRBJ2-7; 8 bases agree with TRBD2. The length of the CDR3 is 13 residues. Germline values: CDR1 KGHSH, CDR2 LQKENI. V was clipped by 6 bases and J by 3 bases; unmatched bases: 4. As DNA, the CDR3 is TGTGCCAGCTCCGGGGGGGAAGGCTACGAGCAGTACTTC. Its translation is CASSGGEGYEQYF.

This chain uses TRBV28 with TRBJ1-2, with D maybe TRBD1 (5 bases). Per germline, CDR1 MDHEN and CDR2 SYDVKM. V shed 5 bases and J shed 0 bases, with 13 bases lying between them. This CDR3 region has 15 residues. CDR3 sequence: CASSRRGVSNYGYTF. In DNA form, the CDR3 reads TGTGCCAGCAGTAGGAGGGGAGTCTCTAACTATGGCTACACCTTC.

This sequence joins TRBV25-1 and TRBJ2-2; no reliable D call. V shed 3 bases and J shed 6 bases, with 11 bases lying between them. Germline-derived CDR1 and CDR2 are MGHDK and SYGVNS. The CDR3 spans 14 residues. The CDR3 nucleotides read TGTGCCAGCAGTGAGCAAGAGTTTGCCGGGGAGCTGTTTTTT. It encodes CASSEQEFAGELFF. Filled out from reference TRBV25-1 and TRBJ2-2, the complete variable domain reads EADIYQTPRYLVIGTGKKITLECSQTMGHDKMYWYQQDPGMELHLIHYSYGVNSTEKGDLSSESTVSRIRTEHFPLTLESARPSHTSQYLCASSEQEFAGELFFGEGSRLTVL.

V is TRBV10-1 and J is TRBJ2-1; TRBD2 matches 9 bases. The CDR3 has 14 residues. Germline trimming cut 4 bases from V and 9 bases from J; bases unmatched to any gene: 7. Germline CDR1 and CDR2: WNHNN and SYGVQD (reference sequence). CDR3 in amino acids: CASSGIPAGGEQFF. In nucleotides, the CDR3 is TGCGCCAGCAGTGGAATCCCAGCGGGGGGTGAGCAGTTCTTC.

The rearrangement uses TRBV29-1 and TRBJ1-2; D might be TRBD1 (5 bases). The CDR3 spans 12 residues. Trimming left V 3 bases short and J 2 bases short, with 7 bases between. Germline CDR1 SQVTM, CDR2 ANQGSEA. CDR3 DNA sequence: TGCAGCGTTGAGCGGGGCAACTATGGCTACACCTTC. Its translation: CSVERGNYGYTF.

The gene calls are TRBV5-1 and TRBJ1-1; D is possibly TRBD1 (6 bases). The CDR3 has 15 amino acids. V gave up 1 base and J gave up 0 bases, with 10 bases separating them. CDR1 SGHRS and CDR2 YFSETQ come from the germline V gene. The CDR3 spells CASSLSGAMNTEAFF. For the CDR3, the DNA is TGCGCCAGCAGCTTGTCAGGGGCTATGAACACTGAAGCTTTCTTT.

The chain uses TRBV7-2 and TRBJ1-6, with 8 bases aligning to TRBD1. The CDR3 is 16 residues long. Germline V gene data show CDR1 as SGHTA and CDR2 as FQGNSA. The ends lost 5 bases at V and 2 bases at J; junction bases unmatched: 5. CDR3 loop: CASSPRTGTYNSPLHF. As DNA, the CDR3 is TGTGCCAGCAGCCCCAGGACAGGGACCTATAATTCACCCCTCCACTTT. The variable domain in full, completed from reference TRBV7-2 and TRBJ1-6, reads GAGVSQSPSNKVTEKGKDVELRCDPISGHTALYWYRQSLGQGLEFLIYFQGNSAPDKSGLPSDRFSAERTGGSVSTLTIQRTQQEDSAVYLCASSPRTGTYNSPLHFGNGTRLTVT.

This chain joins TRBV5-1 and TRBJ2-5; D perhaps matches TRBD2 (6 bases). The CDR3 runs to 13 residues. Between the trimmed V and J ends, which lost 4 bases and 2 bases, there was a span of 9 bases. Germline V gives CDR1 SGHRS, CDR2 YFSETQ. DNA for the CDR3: TGCGCCAGCAGCCGGGGGAGACAAGAGACCCAGTACTTC. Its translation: CASSRGRQETQYF.

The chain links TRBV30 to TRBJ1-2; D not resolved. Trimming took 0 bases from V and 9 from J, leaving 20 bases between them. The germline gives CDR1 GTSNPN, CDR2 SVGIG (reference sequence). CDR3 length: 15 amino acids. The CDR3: CAWSVRGLPLGSYTF. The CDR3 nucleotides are TGTGCCTGGAGTGTAAGAGGTCTGCCTCTGGGGAGCTACACCTTC.

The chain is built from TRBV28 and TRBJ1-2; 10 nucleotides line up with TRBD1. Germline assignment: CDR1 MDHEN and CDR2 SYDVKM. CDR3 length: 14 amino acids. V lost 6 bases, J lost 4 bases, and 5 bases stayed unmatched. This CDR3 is CASSPGTGVYGYTF. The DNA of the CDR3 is TGTGCCAGCAGCCCCGGGACAGGGGTCTATGGCTACACCTTC.

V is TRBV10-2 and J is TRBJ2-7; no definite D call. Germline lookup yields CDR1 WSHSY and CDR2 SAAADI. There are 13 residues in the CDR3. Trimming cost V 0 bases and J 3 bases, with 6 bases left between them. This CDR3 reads CASSESGIYEQYF. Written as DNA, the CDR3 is TGCGCCAGCAGTGAGTCGGGGATCTACGAGCAGTACTTC.

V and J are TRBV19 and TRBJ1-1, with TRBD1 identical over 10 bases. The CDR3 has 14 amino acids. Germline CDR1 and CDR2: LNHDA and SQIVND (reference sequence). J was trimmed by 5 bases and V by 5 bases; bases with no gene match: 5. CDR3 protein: CASSADRGLTEAFF. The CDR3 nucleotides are TGTGCCAGTAGTGCTGACAGGGGGCTTACTGAAGCTTTCTTT.

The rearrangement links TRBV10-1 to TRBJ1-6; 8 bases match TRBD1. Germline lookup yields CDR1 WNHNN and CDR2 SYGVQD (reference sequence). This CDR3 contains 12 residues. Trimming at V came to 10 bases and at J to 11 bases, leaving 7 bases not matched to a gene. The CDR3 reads CANRTGFAPLHF. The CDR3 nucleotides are TGCGCCAACCGGACAGGGTTTGCACCCCTCCACTTT.

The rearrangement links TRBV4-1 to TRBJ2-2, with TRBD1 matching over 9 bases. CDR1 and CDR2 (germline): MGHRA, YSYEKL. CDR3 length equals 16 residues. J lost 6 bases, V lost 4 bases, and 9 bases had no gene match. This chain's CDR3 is CASSPRDREGSGELFF. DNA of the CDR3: TGCGCCAGCAGCCCCCGGGACAGGGAGGGATCCGGGGAGCTGTTTTTT.